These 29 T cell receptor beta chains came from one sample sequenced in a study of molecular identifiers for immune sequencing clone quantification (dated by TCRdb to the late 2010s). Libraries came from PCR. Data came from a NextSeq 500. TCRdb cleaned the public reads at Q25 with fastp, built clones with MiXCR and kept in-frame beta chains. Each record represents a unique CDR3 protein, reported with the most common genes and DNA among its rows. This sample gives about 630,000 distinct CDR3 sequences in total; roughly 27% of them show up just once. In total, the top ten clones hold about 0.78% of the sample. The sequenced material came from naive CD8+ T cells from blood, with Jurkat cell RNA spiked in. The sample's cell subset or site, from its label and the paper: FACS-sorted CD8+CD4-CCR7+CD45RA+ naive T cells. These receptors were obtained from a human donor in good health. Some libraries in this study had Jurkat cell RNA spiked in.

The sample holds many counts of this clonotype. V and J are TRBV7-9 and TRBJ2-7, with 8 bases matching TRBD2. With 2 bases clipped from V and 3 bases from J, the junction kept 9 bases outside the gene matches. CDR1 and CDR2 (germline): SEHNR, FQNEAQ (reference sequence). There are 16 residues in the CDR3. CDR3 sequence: CASSLMRGDPNYEQYF. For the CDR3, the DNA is TGTGCCAGCAGCTTAATGCGGGGGGACCCGAACTACGAGCAGTACTTC.

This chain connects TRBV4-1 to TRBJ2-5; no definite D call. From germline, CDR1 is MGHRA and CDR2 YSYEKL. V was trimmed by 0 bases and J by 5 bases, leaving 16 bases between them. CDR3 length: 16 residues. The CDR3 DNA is TGCGCCAGCAGCCAAGAATCCTCCCCTCGTTTGGAGACCCAGTACTTC. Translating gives CASSQESSPRLETQYF.

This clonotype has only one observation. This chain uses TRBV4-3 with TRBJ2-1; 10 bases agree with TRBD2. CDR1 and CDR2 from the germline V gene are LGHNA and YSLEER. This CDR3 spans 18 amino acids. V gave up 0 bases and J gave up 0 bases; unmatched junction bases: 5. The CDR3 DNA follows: TGCGCCAGCAGCCAAGATGAGCTAGCGGGAGTCTCCTACAATGAGCAGTTCTTC. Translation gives CASSQDELAGVSYNEQFF.

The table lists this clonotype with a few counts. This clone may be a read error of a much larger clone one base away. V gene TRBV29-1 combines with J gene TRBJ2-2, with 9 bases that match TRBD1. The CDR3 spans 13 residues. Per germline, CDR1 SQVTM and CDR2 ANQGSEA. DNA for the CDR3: TGCAGCGGGGGACAGGGAAACACCGGGGAGCTGTCTTTT. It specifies CSGGQGNTGELSF.

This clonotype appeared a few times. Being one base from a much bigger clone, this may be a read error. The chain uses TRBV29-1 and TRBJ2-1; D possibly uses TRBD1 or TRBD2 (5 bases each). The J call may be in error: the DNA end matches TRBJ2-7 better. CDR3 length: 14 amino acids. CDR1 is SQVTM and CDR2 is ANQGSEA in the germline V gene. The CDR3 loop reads CSVEGYRGRDEQYF. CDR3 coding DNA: TGCAGCGTTGAAGGGTATAGGGGTCGGGATGAGCAGTACTTC.

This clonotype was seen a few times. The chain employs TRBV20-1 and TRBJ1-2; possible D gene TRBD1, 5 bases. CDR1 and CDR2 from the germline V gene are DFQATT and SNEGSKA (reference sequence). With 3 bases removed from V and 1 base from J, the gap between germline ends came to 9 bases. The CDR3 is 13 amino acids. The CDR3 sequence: CSASGDDNYGYTF. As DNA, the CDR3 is TGCAGTGCTAGTGGGGACGATAACTATGGCTACACCTTC.

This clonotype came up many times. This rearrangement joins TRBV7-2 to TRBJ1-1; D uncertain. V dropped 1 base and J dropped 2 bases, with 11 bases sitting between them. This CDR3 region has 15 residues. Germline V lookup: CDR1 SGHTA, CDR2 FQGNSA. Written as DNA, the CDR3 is TGTGCCAGCAGCTTAGTTGGGAATTTCAACACTGAAGCTTTCTTT. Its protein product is CASSLVGNFNTEAFF.

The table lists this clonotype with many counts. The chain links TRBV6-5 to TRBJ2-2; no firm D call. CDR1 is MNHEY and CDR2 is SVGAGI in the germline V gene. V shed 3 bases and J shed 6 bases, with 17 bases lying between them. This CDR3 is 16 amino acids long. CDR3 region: CASSYTVGARSGELFF. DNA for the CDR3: TGTGCCAGCAGTTATACGGTCGGCGCCAGATCCGGGGAGCTGTTTTTT.

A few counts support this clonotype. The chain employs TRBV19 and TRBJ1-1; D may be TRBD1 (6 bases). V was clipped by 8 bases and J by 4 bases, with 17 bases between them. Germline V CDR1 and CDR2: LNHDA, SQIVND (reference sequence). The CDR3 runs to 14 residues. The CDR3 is CASFSSGGLTEAFF. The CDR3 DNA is TGTGCCAGTTTCTCATCGGGGGGCCTCACTGAAGCTTTCTTT.

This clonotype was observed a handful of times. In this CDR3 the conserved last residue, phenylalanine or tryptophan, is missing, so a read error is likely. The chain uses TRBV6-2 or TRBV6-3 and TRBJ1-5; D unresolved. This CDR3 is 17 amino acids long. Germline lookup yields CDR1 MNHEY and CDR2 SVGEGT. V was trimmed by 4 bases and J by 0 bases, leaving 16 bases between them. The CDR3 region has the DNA TGTGCCAGCAGTTCCCATTGGCGGCGAGATAGCAATCAGCCCCAGCATTCT. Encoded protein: CASSSHWRRDSNQPQHS.

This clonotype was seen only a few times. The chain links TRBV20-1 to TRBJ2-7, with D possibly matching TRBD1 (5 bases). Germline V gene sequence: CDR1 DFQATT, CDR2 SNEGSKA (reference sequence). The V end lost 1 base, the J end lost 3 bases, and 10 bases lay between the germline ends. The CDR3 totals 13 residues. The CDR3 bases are TGCAGTGCTAGAGGCGACGACAGCTACGAGCAGTACTTC. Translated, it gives CSARGDDSYEQYF.

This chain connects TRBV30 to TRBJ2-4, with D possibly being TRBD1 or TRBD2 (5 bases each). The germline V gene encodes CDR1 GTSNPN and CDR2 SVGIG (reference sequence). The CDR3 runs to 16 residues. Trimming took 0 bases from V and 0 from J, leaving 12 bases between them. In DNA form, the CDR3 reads TGTGCCTGGAGTGTACGAGGGACGCTAGCCAAAAACATTCAGTACTTC. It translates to CAWSVRGTLAKNIQYF.

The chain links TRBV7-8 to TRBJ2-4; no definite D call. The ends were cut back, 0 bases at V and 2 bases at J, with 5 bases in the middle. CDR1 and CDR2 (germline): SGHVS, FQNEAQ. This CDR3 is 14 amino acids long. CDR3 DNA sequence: TGTGCCAGCAGCTTAGCTAGTTCCAAAAACATTCAGTACTTC. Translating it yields CASSLASSKNIQYF.

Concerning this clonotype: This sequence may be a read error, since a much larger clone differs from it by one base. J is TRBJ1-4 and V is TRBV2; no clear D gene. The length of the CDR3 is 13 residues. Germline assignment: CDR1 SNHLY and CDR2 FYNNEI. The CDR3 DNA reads TGTGCCAGCAGTGGACCAACTAATGATAAACTGTTTTTT. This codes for CASSGPTNDKLFF.

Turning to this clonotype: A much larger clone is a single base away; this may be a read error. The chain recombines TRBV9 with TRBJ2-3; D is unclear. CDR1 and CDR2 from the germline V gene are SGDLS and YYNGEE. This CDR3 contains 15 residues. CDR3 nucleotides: TGTGCCAGCAGCCCAGACTGGTCATATACAGATACGCAGGATTTT. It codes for CASSPDWSYTDTQDF.

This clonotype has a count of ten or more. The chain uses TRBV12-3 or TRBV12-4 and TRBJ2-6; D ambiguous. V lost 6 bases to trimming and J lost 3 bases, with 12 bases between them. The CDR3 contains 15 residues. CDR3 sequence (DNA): TGTGCCAGCAGCCCGACCCCCTATGGGGCCAACGTCCTGACTTTC. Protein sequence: CASSPTPYGANVLTF.

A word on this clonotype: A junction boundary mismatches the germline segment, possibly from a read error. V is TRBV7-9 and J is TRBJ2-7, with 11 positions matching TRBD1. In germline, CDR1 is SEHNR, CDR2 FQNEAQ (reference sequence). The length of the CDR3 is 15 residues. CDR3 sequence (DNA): TGTGCCAGCAGCCCAGGACAGGGGGCCTCCTACGAGCGGTACTTC. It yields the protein CASSPGQGASYERYF. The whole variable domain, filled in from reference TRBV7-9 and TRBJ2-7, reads DTGVSQNPRHKITKRGQNVTFRCDPISEHNRLYWYRQTLGQGPEFLTYFQNEAQLEKSRLLSDRFSAERPKGSFSTLEIQRTEQGDSAMYLCASSPGQGASYERYFGPGTRLTVT.

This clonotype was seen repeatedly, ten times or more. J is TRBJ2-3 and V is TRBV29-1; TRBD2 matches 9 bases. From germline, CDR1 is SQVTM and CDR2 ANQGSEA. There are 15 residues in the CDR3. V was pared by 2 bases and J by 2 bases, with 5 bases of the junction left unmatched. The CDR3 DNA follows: TGCAGCGTTGAAAGGACTAGCGACTACACAGATACGCAGTATTTT. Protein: CSVERTSDYTDTQYF.

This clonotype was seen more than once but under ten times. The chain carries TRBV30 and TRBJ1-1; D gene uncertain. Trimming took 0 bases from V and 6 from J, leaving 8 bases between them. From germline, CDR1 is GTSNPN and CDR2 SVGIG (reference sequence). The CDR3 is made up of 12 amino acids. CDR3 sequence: CAWSVGGAEAFF. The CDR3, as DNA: TGTGCCTGGAGTGTAGGTGGGGCTGAAGCTTTCTTT.

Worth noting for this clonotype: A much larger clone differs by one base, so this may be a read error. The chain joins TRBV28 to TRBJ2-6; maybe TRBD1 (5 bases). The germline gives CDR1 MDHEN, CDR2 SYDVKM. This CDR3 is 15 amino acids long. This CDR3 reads CASSLLYSGAIVLTF. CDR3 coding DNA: TGTGCCAGCAGTCTCCTTTACTCTGGGGCCATCGTCCTGACTTTC.

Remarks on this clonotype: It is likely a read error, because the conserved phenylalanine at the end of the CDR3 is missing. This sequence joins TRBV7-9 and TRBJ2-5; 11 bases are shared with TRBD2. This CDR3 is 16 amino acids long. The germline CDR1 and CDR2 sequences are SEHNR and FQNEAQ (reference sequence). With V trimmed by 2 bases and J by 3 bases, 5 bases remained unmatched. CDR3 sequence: CASSLTSGGLKETQYL. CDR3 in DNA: TGTGCCAGCAGCTTAACTAGCGGGGGCCTAAAAGAGACCCAGTACCTC.

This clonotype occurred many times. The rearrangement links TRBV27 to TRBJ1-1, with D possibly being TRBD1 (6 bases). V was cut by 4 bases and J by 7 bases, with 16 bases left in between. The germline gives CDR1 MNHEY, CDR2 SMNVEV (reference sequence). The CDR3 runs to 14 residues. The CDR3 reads CASSWGQSSSEAFF. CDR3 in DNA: TGTGCCAGCAGTTGGGGACAATCTAGTAGTGAAGCTTTCTTT.

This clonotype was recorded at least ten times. CDR3: CASSYSFRAWQYF. As DNA, the CDR3 is TGTGCCAGCAGTTACTCGTTTCGGGCGTGGCAGTACTTC. The chain joins TRBV6-5 to TRBJ2-7; D is ambiguous. The V gene lost 0 bases and the J gene lost 9 bases, with 12 bases spanning the gap. The CDR3 is 13 residues long. Germline V CDR1 and CDR2: MNHEY, SVGAGI.

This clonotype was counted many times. CDR3 sequence: CASSHFQGGYEQYF. DNA of the CDR3: TGTGCCAGCAGCCATTTCCAGGGGGGGTACGAGCAGTACTTC. V usage is TRBV4-2 and J usage is TRBJ2-7; D assignment may be TRBD1 or TRBD2 (7 bases each). CDR3 length: 14 residues. The V end was cut by 3 bases, the J end by 4 bases, with 13 bases between. Germline CDR1 LGHNA, CDR2 YNFKEQ.

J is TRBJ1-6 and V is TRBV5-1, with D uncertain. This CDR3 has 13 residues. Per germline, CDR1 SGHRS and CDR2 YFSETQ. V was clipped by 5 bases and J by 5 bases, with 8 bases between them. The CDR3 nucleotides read TGCGCCAGCAGTTGGGCAGATAATTCACCCCTCCACTTT. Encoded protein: CASSWADNSPLHF. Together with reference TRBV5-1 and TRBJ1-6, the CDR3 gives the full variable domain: KAGVTQTPRYLIKTRGQQVTLSCSPISGHRSVSWYQQTPGQGLQFLFEYFSETQRNKGNFPGRFSGRQFSNSRSEMNVSTLELGDSALYLCASSWADNSPLHFGNGTRLTVT.

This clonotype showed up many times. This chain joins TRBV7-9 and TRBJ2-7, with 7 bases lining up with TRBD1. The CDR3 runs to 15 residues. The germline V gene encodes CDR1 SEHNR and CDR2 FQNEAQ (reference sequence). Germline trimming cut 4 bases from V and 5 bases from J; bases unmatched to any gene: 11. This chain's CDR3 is CASSSAGGQYDEQYF. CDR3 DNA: TGTGCCAGCAGCTCGGCAGGGGGACAGTACGACGAGCAGTACTTC.

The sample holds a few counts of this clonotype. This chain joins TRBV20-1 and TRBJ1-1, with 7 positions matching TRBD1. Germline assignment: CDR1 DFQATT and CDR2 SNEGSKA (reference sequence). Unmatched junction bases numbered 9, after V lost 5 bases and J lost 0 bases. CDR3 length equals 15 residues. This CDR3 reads CSASSSGTVNTEAFF. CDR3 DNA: TGCAGTGCTTCCTCTTCCGGGACAGTGAACACTGAAGCTTTCTTT.

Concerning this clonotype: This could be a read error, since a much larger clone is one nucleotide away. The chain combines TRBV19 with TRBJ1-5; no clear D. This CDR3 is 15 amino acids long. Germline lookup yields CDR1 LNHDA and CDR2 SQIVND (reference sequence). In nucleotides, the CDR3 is TGTGCCAGTAGCCCAGGACCGTTGATTAATCAGCCCCAGCGTTTT. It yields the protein CASSPGPLINQPQRF.

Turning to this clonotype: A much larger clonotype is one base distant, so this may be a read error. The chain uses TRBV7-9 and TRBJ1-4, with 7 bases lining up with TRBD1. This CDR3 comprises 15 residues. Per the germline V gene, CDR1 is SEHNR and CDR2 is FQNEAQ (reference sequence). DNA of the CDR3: TGTGCCAGCAGCCTTTCTCAGGGGGTTAATGAAAAACTGTATTTT. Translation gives CASSLSQGVNEKLYF.